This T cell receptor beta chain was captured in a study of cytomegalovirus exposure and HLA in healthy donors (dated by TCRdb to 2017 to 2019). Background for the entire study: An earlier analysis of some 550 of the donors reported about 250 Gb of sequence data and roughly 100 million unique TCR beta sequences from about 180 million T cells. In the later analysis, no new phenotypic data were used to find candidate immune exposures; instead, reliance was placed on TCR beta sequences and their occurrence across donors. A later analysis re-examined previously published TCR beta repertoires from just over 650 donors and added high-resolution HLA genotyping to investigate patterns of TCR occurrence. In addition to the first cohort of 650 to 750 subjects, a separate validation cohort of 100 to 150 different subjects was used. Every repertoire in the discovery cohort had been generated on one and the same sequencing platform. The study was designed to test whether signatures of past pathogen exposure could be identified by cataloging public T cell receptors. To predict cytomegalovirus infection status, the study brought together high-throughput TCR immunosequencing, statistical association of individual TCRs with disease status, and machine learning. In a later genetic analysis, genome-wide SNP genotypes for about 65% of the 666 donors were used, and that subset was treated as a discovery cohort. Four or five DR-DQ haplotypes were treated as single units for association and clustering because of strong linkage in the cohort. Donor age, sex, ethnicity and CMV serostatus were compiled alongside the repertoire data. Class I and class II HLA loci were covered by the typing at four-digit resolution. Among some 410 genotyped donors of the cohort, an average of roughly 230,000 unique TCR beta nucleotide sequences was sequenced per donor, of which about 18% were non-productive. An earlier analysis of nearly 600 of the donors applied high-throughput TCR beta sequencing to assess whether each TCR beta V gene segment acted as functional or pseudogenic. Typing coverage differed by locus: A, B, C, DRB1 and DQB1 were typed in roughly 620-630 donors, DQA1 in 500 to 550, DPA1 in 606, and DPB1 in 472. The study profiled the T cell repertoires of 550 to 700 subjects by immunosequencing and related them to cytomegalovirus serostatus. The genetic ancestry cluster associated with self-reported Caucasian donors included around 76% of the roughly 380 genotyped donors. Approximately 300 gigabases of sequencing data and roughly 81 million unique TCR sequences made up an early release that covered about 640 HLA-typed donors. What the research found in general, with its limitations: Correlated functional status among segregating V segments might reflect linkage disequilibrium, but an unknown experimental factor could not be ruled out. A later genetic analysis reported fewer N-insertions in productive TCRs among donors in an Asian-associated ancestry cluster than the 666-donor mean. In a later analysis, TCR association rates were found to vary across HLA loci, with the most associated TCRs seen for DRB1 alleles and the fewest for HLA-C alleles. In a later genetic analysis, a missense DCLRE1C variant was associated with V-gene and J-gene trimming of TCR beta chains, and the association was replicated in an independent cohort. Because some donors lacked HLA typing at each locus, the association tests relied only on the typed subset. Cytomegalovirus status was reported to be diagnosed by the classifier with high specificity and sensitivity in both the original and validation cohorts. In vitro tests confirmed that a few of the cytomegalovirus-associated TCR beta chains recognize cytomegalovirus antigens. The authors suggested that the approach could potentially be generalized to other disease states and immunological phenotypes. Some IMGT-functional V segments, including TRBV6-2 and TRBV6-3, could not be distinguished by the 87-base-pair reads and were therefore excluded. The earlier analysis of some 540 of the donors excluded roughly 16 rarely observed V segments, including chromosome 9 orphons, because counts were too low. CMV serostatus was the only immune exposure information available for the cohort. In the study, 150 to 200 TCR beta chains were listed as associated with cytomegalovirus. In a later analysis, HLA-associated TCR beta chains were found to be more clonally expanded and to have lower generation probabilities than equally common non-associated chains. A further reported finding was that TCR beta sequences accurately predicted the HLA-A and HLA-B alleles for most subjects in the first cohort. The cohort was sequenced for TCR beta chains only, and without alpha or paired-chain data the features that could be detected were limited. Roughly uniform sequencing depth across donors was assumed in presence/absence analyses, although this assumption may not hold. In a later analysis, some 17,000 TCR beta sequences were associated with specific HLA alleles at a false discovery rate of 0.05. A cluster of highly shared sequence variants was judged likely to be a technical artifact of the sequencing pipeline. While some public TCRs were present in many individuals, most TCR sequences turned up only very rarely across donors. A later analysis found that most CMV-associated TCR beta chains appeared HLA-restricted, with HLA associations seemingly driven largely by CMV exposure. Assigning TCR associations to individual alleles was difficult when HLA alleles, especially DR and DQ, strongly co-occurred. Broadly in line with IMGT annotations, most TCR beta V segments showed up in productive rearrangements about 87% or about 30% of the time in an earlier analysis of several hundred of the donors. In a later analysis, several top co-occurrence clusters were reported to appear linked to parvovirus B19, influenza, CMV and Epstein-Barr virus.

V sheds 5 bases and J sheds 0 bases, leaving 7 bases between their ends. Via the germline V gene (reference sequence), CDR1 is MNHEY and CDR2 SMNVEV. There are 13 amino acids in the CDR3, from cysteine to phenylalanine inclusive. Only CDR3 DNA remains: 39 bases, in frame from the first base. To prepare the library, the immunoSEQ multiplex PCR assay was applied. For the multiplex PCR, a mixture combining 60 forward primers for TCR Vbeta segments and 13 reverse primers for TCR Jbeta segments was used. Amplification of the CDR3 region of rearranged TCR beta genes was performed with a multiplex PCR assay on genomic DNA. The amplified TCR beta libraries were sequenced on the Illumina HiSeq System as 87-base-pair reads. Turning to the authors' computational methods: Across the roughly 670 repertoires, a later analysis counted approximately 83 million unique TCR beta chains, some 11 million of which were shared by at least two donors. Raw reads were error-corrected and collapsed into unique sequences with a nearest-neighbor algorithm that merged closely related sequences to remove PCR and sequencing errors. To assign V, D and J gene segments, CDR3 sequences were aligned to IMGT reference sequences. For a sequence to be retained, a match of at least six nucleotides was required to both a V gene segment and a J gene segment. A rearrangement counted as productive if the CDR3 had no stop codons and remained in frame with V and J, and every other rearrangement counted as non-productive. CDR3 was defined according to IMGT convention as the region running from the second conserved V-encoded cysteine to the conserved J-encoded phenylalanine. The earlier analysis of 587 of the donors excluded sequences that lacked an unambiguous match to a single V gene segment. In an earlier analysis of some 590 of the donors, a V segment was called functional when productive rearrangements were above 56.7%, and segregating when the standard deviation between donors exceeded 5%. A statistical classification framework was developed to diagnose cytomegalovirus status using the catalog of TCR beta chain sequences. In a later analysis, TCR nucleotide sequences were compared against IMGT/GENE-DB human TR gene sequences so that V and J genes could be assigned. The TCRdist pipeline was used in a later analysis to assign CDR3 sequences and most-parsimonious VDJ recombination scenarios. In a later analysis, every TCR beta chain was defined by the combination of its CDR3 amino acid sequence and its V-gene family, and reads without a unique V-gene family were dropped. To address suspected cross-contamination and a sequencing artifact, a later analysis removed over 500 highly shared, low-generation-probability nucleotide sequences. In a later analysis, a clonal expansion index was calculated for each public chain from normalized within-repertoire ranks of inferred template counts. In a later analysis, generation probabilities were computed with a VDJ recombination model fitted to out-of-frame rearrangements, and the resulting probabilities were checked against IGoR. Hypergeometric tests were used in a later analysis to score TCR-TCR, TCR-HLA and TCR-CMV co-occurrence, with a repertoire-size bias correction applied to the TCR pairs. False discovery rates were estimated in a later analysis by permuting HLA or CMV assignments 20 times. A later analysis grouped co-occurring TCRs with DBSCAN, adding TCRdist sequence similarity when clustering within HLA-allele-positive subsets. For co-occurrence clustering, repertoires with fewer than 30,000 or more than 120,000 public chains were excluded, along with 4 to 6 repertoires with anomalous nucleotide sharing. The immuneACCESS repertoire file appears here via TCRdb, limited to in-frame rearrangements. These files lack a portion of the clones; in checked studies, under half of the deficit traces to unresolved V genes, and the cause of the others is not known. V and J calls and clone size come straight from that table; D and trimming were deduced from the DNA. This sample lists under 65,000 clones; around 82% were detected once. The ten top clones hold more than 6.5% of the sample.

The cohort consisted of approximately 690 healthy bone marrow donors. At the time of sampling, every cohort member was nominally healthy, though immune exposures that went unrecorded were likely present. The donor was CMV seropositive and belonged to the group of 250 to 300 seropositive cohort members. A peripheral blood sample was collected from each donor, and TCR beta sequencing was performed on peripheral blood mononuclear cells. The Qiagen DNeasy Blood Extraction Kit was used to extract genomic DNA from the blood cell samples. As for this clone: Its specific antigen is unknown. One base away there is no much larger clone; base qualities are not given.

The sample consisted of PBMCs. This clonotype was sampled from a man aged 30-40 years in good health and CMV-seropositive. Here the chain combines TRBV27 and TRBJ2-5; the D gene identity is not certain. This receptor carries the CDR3 CASSPRYQETQYF. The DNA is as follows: TGTGCCAGCAGTCCCAGGTACCAAGAGACCCAGTACTTC.